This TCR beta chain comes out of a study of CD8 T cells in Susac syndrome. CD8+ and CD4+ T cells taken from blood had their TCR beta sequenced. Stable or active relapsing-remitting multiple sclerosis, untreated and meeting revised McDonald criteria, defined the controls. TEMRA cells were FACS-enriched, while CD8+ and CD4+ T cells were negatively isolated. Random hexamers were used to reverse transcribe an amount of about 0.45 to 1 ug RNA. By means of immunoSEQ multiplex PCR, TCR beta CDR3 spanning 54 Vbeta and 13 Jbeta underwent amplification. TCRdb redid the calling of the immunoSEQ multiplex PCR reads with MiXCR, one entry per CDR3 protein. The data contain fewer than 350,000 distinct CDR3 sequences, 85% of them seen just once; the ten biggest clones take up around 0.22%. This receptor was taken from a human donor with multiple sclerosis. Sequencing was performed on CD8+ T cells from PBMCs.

Written as DNA, the CDR3 is TGTGCCAGCAGTGTAAATTGGTGGAGGGGAACCTCCTACGAGCAGTACTTC. Translation: CASSVNWWRGTSYEQYF. V usage is TRBV2 and J usage is TRBJ2-7; D is possibly TRBD2 (6 bases). CDR1 and CDR2 (germline): SNHLY, FYNNEI. Deletions cut 4 bases from V and 0 bases from J, with 19 bases between. The CDR3 sequence is 17 residues long.